This is a list of T cell receptor beta chains from one sample in a study of PD-L1 blockade in urothelial cancer. Profiled with immunoSEQ multiplex PCR; TCRdb holds only in-frame clones, not every one. The sample has 70,000 or so clones; 90% are singletons. The sample was PBMCs, taken around atezolizumab (anti-PD-L1) treatment. The receptor set was obtained from a man between 65 and 80 years old with urothelial cancer. CDR3s include the opening cysteine and the closing phenylalanine or tryptophan. A D gene is named only where the DNA matches it firmly. Expanded clones get a size class; other rows say once, few or many, or leave the size out.

V,J,size,D,DNA,CDR3
TRBV5-1,TRBJ2-7,once,.,TGCGCCAGCAGCTTGATCCCCGACTACCCCTCCTACGAGCAGTACTTC,CASSLIPDYPSYEQYF
TRBV2,TRBJ2-1,.,TRBD2,TGTGCCACCGCACTAGCGGGCGTAACCAATGAGCAGTTCTTC,CATALAGVTNEQFF
TRBV7-8,TRBJ2-7,.,TRBD2,TGTGCCAGCAGCTTAGTTTCATATGGGGGACTAGCGGGAAGCTTAAGGGACGAGCAGTACTTC,CASSLVSYGGLAGSLRDEQYF
TRBV19,TRBJ2-1,.,TRBD1,TGTGCCAGTAGTATAGCCCGGACAGGGAATAATGAGCAGTTCTTC,CASSIARTGNNEQFF
TRBV7-4,TRBJ1-1,.,TRBD1,TGTGCCAGCAGCCTGTGGGACAGCGAGATAACAGTGGAAGCTTTCTTT,CASSLWDSEITVEAFF
TRBV5-1,TRBJ2-6,.,TRBD1,TGCGCCAGCAGCTTTACGACAGGGGGCGCTTCGGGGGCCAACGTCCTGACTTTC,CASSFTTGGASGANVLTF
TRBV5-6,TRBJ1-1,.,TRBD1,TGTGCCAGCAGCTCTCAGCCGGGACAGCGAGATGAAGCTTTCTTT,CASSSQPGQRDEAFF
TRBV20-1,TRBJ2-7,.,TRBD2,TGCACCGTAGCGGGAACGTACGAGCAGTACTTC,CTVAGTYEQYF
TRBV6-5,TRBJ1-4,.,.,TGTGCCAGCAGTTACTCGGGGGGTAATGAAAAACTGTTTTTT,CASSYSGGNEKLFF
TRBV7-9,TRBJ1-2,.,TRBD1,TGTGCCAGCAGCTCAGGGACAGGGAACTATGGCTACACCTTC,CASSSGTGNYGYTF
TRBV5-6,TRBJ2-5,once,TRBD1,TGTGCCAGCAGCCGGGACAGCCAAGAGACCCAGTACTTC,CASSRDSQETQYF
TRBV28,TRBJ2-7,.,.,TGTGCCAGCAGTTTCATGTCGGGCTCCTACGAGCAGTACTTC,CASSFMSGSYEQYF
TRBV28,TRBJ2-4,.,TRBD2,TGTGCCAGCAGTCCAACCGGGACTAGCGGTAAAAACATTCAGTACTTC,CASSPTGTSGKNIQYF
TRBV7-2,TRBJ2-6,.,TRBD2,TGTGCCAGCAGCTTAGCCACCGGGACTAGCGGGACCAGCTCTGGGGCCAACGTCCTGACTTTC,CASSLATGTSGTSSGANVLTF
TRBV5-1,TRBJ2-1,.,TRBD2,TGCGCCAGCAGCTTGGGTCGGGAGCGGGAGTTGACCTCCTACAATGAGCAGTTCTTC,CASSLGRERELTSYNEQFF
TRBV5-1,TRBJ2-2,.,TRBD2,TGCGCCAGCAGCAGTGAACTAGCGGGAGTAGTCGGGGAGCTGTTTTTT,CASSSELAGVVGELFF
TRBV5-8,TRBJ2-5,.,TRBD1,TGTGCCAGCAGCAAGGGACAGGGGAGGAGAGAGACCCAGTACTTC,CASSKGQGRRETQYF
TRBV28,TRBJ2-3,.,TRBD2,TGTGCCAGCAGTGTCCGGACTAGCAGATCTAGCACAGATACGCAGTATTTT,CASSVRTSRSSTDTQYF
TRBV6-1,TRBJ2-5,.,TRBD1,TGTGCCAGCAGTGAACTTTGGGGACAGGGGCAAGAGACCCAGTACTTC,CASSELWGQGQETQYF
TRBV6-5,TRBJ2-7,once,TRBD1,TGTGCCAGCAGTTCCACGGGACAGGGGGCCTACGAGCAGTACTTC,CASSSTGQGAYEQYF
TRBV13,TRBJ2-1,.,.,TGTGCCAGCAGCCACACACAGCGGAATGAGCAGTTCTTC,CASSHTQRNEQFF
TRBV5-1,TRBJ2-7,.,.,TGCGCCAGCAGCACGGGACTTCCTTCCTACGAGCAGTACTTC,CASSTGLPSYEQYF
TRBV7-9,TRBJ2-7,once,TRBD1,TGTGCCAGCAGCGTCAGCCGGGACAGGGGATACGAGCAGTACTTC,CASSVSRDRGYEQYF
TRBV7-6,TRBJ1-2,.,.,TGTGCCAGCAGCTTCCCGTTCGGGCGGCGGGACTATGGCTACACCTTC,CASSFPFGRRDYGYTF
TRBV5-4,TRBJ2-2,.,TRBD2,TGTGCCAGCAGCTTGAGGGCTAGCGGGAGGCTGAACACCGGGGAGCTGTTTTTT,CASSLRASGRLNTGELFF
TRBV19,TRBJ2-1,.,.,TGTGCCAGTAGTATAGTCAGGACAGAGCAGTTCTTC,CASSIVRTEQFF
TRBV4-2,TRBJ1-1,few,.,TGTGCCAGCAGCCCACAGGGAAGGAACACTGAAGCTTTCTTT,CASSPQGRNTEAFF
TRBV30,TRBJ2-5,.,.,TGTGCCTGGAATAGAGGAGGGAGGGAGACCCAGTACTTC,CAWNRGGRETQYF
TRBV29-1,TRBJ2-2,once,.,TGCAGCGTTGAAGTTAGCGCCGGGGAGCTGTTTTTT,CSVEVSAGELFF
TRBV19,TRBJ1-1,.,.,TGTGCCAGTAGCTCTCGGGACATGAACACTGAAGCTTTCTTT,CASSSRDMNTEAFF
TRBV10-1,TRBJ2-2,.,TRBD2,TGCGCCAGCAGTGAGCGGGAGGGCCCCGGGGAGCTGTTTTTT,CASSEREGPGELFF
TRBV4-2,TRBJ2-3,.,TRBD2,TGTGCCAGCAGCCAAGATGAGCGGGAGGGCGCGACAGATACGCAGTATTTT,CASSQDEREGATDTQYF
TRBV9,TRBJ2-5,once,TRBD2,TGTGCCAGCAGCGTTAGCGGGAGGGCCGGGGTTGGAGAGACCCAGTACTTC,CASSVSGRAGVGETQYF
TRBV28,TRBJ2-3,.,TRBD2,TGTGCCAGCAGTTCCCCGGGACTAGCGGCCACAGATACGCAGTATTTT,CASSSPGLAATDTQYF
TRBV7-9,TRBJ1-1,.,.,TGTGCCAGCAGCTTAGGGGGGGGCACTGAAGCTTTCTTT,CASSLGGGTEAFF
TRBV7-3,TRBJ1-1,.,TRBD1,TGTGCCAGCAGCAGGACAGGGGGAACGGGGAATACTGAAGCTTTCTTT,CASSRTGGTGNTEAFF
TRBV29-1,TRBJ2-7,.,TRBD1,TGCAGCGTCGCCCAGATGACAGGGACCGAGCAGTACTTC,CSVAQMTGTEQYF
TRBV30,TRBJ2-4,.,TRBD1,TGTGCCTGGACCTACCCCCGCGGGCAGGGGGCCATTCAGTACTTC,CAWTYPRGQGAIQYF
TRBV29-1,TRBJ1-1,.,TRBD1,TGCAGCGTCAGTACAGGGGACGCTGAAGCTTTCTTT,CSVSTGDAEAFF
TRBV19,TRBJ2-1,.,.,TGTGCCAGTAGTATAAAGACTAGGGGCGGAGAGCAGTTCTTC,CASSIKTRGGEQFF
TRBV28,TRBJ2-1,once,TRBD1,TGTGCCAGCAGTTCCCCCGGGACAGGGACCTACAATGAGCAGTTCTTC,CASSSPGTGTYNEQFF
TRBV5-6,TRBJ2-7,.,.,TGTGCCAGCAGCCCCTTGGGAGCGGGTCTCTCCTACGAGCAGTACTTC,CASSPLGAGLSYEQYF
TRBV5-1,TRBJ1-5,once,.,TGCGCCAGCAGCTTGGGGGCGAATAAGCCCCAGCATTTT,CASSLGANKPQHF
TRBV9,TRBJ2-7,.,.,TGTGCCAGCAGCGTAGCTAGGCTGGGTAGCGAGCAGTACTTC,CASSVARLGSEQYF
TRBV5-1,TRBJ2-1,.,TRBD2,TGCGCCAGCAGCTTGAACGCGGGAGGGCCTGGGAATGAGCAGTTCTTC,CASSLNAGGPGNEQFF
TRBV2,TRBJ2-1,.,.,TGTGCCAGTGGGGCCGGAGTCGGTGAGCAGTTCTTC,CASGAGVGEQFF
TRBV11-2,TRBJ2-2,once,TRBD1,TGTGCCAGCACCAGGGGGCTAAACACCGGGGAGCTGTTTTTT,CASTRGLNTGELFF
TRBV11-2,TRBJ2-7,.,.,TGTGCCAGCAGCCCCATTCGTAGCTACGAGCAGTACTTC,CASSPIRSYEQYF
TRBV4-1,TRBJ2-3,.,TRBD2,TGCGCCAGCAGCCAAGAATCTAGCGGGAGATCAGATACGCAGTATTTT,CASSQESSGRSDTQYF
TRBV6-1,TRBJ1-2,many,.,TGTGCCAGCAACCCCACCGGGATGACTGGCTACACCTTC,CASNPTGMTGYTF
TRBV7-9,TRBJ1-1,.,TRBD1,TGTGCCAGCAGCCCCCGGGACAGGGTATTCACTGAAGCTTTCTTT,CASSPRDRVFTEAFF
TRBV6-4,TRBJ2-7,.,TRBD2,TGTGCCAGCGGAGAGACGACTAGCGGACATGAAAACTACGAGCAGTACTTC,CASGETTSGHENYEQYF
TRBV9,TRBJ2-7,.,TRBD2,TGTGCCAGCAGCGTCAGCGGGAGTCACGACGAGCAGTACTTC,CASSVSGSHDEQYF
TRBV7-9,TRBJ1-5,.,.,TGTGCCAGCAGCTTAGGGGGCAGGGGCAGCAATCAGCCCCAGCATTTT,CASSLGGRGSNQPQHF